This T cell receptor beta chain was obtained from a study of blood T cell repertoires in COVID-19. Across the whole study: Both acute and convalescent COVID-19 samples were obtained from the United States, Italy and Spain.

Authors' data handling: Quantification of nucleated cells was approximated via reference gene primer amplification. Sequencing was performed with immunoSEQ multiplex PCR; in TCRdb, only in-frame clones are kept and a portion is missing. V and J calls and clone size follow that table, whereas D and trimming were derived from the DNA. The table includes around 160,000 clones, around 87% detected once. This CDR3 has 13 amino acids. Germline V lookup: CDR1 SGHDT, CDR2 YYEEEE. Trimming pared 1 base from V and 6 bases from J, leaving 10 bases between. This clone appeared once. This rearrangement joins TRBV5-6 to TRBJ1-1; tentatively, D is TRBD1 (5 bases). This TCR came from a man older than 75 with acute or convalescent COVID-19. Sample: peripheral blood. The CDR3 protein is CASSLFGGAEAFF. The CDR3 DNA follows: TGTGCCAGCAGCTTGTTTGGGGGGGCTGAAGCTTTCTTT.